The 17 T cell receptor beta chains reported below all come from one sample, sequenced in a study of cytomegalovirus exposure and HLA in healthy donors. Use of 60 Vbeta and 13 Jbeta primers characterized the PCR. Sequenced by immunoSEQ multiplex PCR; TCRdb stores in-frame clones only, minus some. Here the sample spans about 99,000 clones, over 65% being singletons. The sequenced sample was PBMCs. These receptors were collected from a woman in her thirties or forties in good health and CMV-seronegative.

This clone was seen once. This sequence joins TRBV5-1 and TRBJ2-7; 9 positions agree with TRBD1. Germline CDR1 is SGHRS and CDR2 is YFSETQ. J gave up 7 bases and V 2 bases, and 10 bases lay outside the gene matches. The CDR3 runs 15 residues. This CDR3 is CASSLGTGSSSEQYF. The CDR3 DNA is TGCGCCAGCAGCTTAGGGACAGGGAGCTCATCGGAGCAGTACTTC.

This rearrangement joins TRBV6-6 to TRBJ2-5, with 9 bases fitting TRBD1. The CDR3 consists of 13 residues. In germline, CDR1 is MNHNY, CDR2 SVGAGI (reference sequence). CDR3 loop: CAAVNRGRETQYF. CDR3 sequence (DNA): TGTGCAGCCGTCAACAGGGGGCGAGAGACCCAGTACTTC.

This clone was observed once. This chain connects TRBV4-1 to TRBJ2-3, with D possibly being TRBD2 (6 bases). From germline, CDR1 is MGHRA and CDR2 YSYEKL. V lost 1 base, J lost 4 bases, and 15 bases lay in between. The CDR3 spans 16 residues. The CDR3, as DNA: TGCGCCAGCAGCCAAGGAGGGGTGGGGGGATCAGATACGCAGTATTTT. Residues: CASSQGGVGGSDTQYF.

The J gene is TRBJ2-7, the V gene TRBV5-1; D gene uncertain. This CDR3 contains 17 residues. V lost 4 bases to trimming and J lost 5 bases, with 25 bases between them. The V gene's germline CDR1 is SGHRS and CDR2 YFSETQ. The CDR3 protein is CASSGKWISAQAHEQYF. The CDR3 DNA sequence: TGCGCCAGCAGCGGAAAGTGGATATCGGCGCAGGCCCACGAGCAGTACTTC.

The V gene is TRBV30, the J gene TRBJ1-6, with D possibly TRBD1 on 6 matching bases. V was clipped by 7 bases and J by 9 bases, with 22 bases between them. CDR1 is GTSNPN, CDR2 SVGIG, per germline (reference sequence). The CDR3 consists of 15 residues. The CDR3 loop reads CAYSTGYPRGSPLHF. In DNA, the CDR3 is TGTGCCTATTCGACAGGCTATCCAAGGGGTTCACCCCTCCACTTT.

The rearrangement uses TRBV4-3 and TRBJ2-1; the D gene is possibly TRBD1 (6 bases). This CDR3 comprises 12 residues. With 4 bases removed from V and 9 bases from J, the gap between germline ends came to 10 bases. Germline V gene sequence: CDR1 LGHNA, CDR2 YSLEER. CDR3 DNA: TGCGCCAGCAGCCCTCTAGGGGGTGAGCAGTTCTTC. Protein product: CASSPLGGEQFF.

The V gene is TRBV7-3, the J gene TRBJ2-1, with D possibly matching TRBD1 (6 bases). V dropped 3 bases and J dropped 5 bases, with 14 bases sitting between them. Germline loops: CDR1 SGHTA, CDR2 FQGTGA. The CDR3 is 15 amino acids. The CDR3 nucleotides are TGTGCCAGCAGCTTTACCATCGGGACAAACAATGAGCAGTTCTTC. It codes for CASSFTIGTNNEQFF.

The rearrangement links TRBV5-6 to TRBJ1-3, with no clear D. The germline V gene encodes CDR1 SGHDT and CDR2 YYEEEE. The CDR3 has 15 amino acids. Deletions cut 4 bases from V and 2 bases from J, with 13 bases between. The CDR3 region is CASSLRIRAGNTIYF. CDR3 DNA sequence: TGTGCCAGCAGCCTCAGGATTAGAGCTGGAAACACCATATATTTT.

With respect to this clone: Distinct nucleotide sequences in the sample also encode this CDR3. The genes are TRBV6-5 and TRBJ1-2; tentatively, D is TRBD1 (5 bases). Trimming left V 2 bases short and J 5 bases short, with 9 bases between. The CDR3 contains 13 residues. Germline CDR1 reads MNHEY; CDR2 reads SVGAGI. CDR3 nucleotide sequence: TGTGCCAGCAGTTACCGAACAGGTTATGGCTACACCTTC. It translates to CASSYRTGYGYTF.

This clone was counted only a few times. The rearrangement links TRBV6-1 to TRBJ1-1; 7 nucleotides line up with TRBD1. This CDR3 comprises 16 residues. Germline CDR1 and CDR2: MNHNS and SASEGT. J gave up 5 bases and V 1 base, and 10 bases lay outside the gene matches. The CDR3 loop reads CASSEGHRQGWTEAFF. Written as DNA, the CDR3 is TGTGCCAGCAGTGAAGGACATAGACAGGGCTGGACTGAAGCTTTCTTT.

V and J are TRBV5-1 and TRBJ1-5, with D maybe TRBD1 (6 bases). The CDR3 sequence is 15 residues long. CDR1 and CDR2 from the germline V gene are SGHRS and YFSETQ. The V end was cut by 0 bases, the J end by 7 bases, with 14 bases between. CDR3 sequence: CASSLGEGGEQPQHF. Written as DNA, the CDR3 is TGCGCCAGCAGCTTGGGGGAGGGGGGGGAACAGCCCCAGCATTTT.

This clone appeared a few times. The J gene is TRBJ2-4, the V gene TRBV4-1, with D hard to call. Per the germline V gene, CDR1 is MGHRA and CDR2 is YSYEKL. The V gene lost 6 bases and the J gene lost 9 bases, with 18 bases spanning the gap. This CDR3 is built from 14 residues. For the CDR3, the DNA is TGCGCCAGCAGTACACCTAGGCAGCGCGGCATTCAGTACTTC. This translates into CASSTPRQRGIQYF.

For this clone: Sequence at one end of the junction differs from germline and may be a read error. This sequence joins TRBV11-1 and TRBJ2-3, with 10 positions matching TRBD2. The CDR3 loop spans 17 amino acids. Germline CDR1 and CDR2: SGHAT and FQDESV (reference sequence). DNA of the CDR3: TGTGCCAGCAGCCTAGCACGGCTAGCGGGGGCCACAGATACGCAGTATTTT. Translation gives CASSLARLAGATDTQYF.

The rearrangement joins TRBV28 to TRBJ2-7, with D maybe TRBD1 (6 bases). The CDR3 is 13 amino acids. Looked up from germline, CDR1 is MDHEN and CDR2 is SYDVKM. The V gene lost 8 bases and the J gene lost 0 bases, with 11 bases spanning the gap. CDR3 sequence reads: CASLSTGSYEQYF. The CDR3 nucleotides read TGTGCCAGCCTCTCGACAGGCTCCTACGAGCAGTACTTC. The full variable domain, completed using reference TRBV28 and TRBJ2-7, is DVKVTQSSRYLVKRTGEKVFLECVQDMDHENMFWYRQDPGLGLRLIYFSYDVKMKEKGDIPEGYSVSREKKERFSLILESASTNQTSMYLCASLSTGSYEQYFGPGTRLTVT.

This clone showed up just a few times. The CDR3 protein is CASSIRTGTGNTIYF. CDR3 DNA: TGTGCCAGCAGTATACGGACAGGGACGGGAAACACCATATATTTT. This chain connects TRBV28 to TRBJ1-3, with 8 bases fitting TRBD1. The ends lost 5 bases at V and 4 bases at J; junction bases unmatched: 7. The CDR3 runs to 15 residues. Germline CDR1 reads MDHEN; CDR2 reads SYDVKM.

V is TRBV7-9 and J is TRBJ2-7, with D perhaps TRBD2 (5 bases). V shed 5 bases and J shed 0 bases, with 11 bases lying between them. This CDR3 contains 14 residues. Germline V gene sequence: CDR1 SEHNR, CDR2 FQNEAQ (reference sequence). CDR3 sequence: CASSRTRSSYEQYF. Here the CDR3 DNA reads TGTGCCAGCAGCCGCACTAGGAGCTCCTACGAGCAGTACTTC.

The chain combines TRBV29-1 with TRBJ1-1; TRBD1 matches at 7 bases. V lost 6 bases to trimming and J lost 0 bases; unmatched junction nucleotides: 4. CDR3 size: 13 residues. CDR1 is SQVTM, CDR2 ANQGSEA, per germline. CDR3 sequence: CSVLGQMNTEAFF. The CDR3 DNA is TGCAGCGTATTGGGACAGATGAACACTGAAGCTTTCTTT.